One sample yielded the 9 T cell receptor beta chains listed below, sequenced in a study of blood T cell repertoires in COVID-19. Assay used: immunoSEQ multiplex PCR; TCRdb lists only in-frame clones, some missing. The profile shows 220,000 or so clones, more than 70% of them singletons. Sequencing was done on a sample of peripheral blood. All receptors derive from a woman at least 80 years old with acute or convalescent COVID-19.

On this clone: Other DNA sequences in the same sample also yield this CDR3. The chain uses TRBV2 and TRBJ1-5; D unresolved. This CDR3 contains 14 residues. Per the germline V gene, CDR1 is SNHLY and CDR2 is FYNNEI. Trimming pared 3 bases from V and 0 bases from J, leaving 6 bases between. CDR3 nucleotide sequence: TGTGCCAGCAGTGAGGCACGTAGCAATCAGCCCCAGCATTTT. Its protein is CASSEARSNQPQHF.

The chain carries TRBV7-2 and TRBJ1-2, with a weak D call TRBD1 (5 bases). Trimming shortened V by 10 bases and J by 6 bases, and 18 bases separated the two germline ends. The CDR3 is made up of 13 amino acids. Germline CDR1 and CDR2: SGHTA and FQGNSA. The CDR3 DNA reads TGTGCCAACAGTCGGGGGGGTATTGATGGCTACACCTTC. Translating gives CANSRGGIDGYTF.

This clone was detected only a few times. CDR3 DNA: TGCAGTGCTAGAAAGGACAGGTTAGACACCTTC. It is translated as CSARKDRLDTF. The rearrangement joins TRBV20-1 to TRBJ1-2, with 7 bases fitting TRBD1. This CDR3 spans 11 amino acids. Germline V gene data show CDR1 as DFQATT and CDR2 as SNEGSKA (reference sequence). J gave up 12 bases and V 2 bases, and 6 bases lay outside the gene matches.

The chain joins TRBV7-2 to TRBJ2-1; 8 nucleotides agree with TRBD2. Looked up from germline, CDR1 is SGHTA and CDR2 is FQGNSA. Trimming took 10 bases from V and 3 from J; bases not matched to a gene: 11. There are 15 residues in the CDR3. In DNA form, the CDR3 reads TGTGCCACTAGGCTGGCGGGGGGCCTCTACAATGAGCAGTTCTTC. It codes for CATRLAGGLYNEQFF.

This clone appeared once. This rearrangement joins TRBV9 to TRBJ2-7, with 8 bases aligning to TRBD1. Germline CDR1 reads SGDLS; CDR2 reads YYNGEE. The CDR3 covers 15 residues. J gave up 2 bases and V 3 bases, and 7 bases lay outside the gene matches. CDR3: CASSAGQGGTYEQYF. The DNA of the CDR3 is TGTGCCAGCAGCGCCGGACAGGGAGGCACCTACGAGCAGTACTTC.

This chain's CDR3 is CASSQGTGGYGYTF. In DNA, the CDR3 is TGCGCCAGCAGCCAAGGGACCGGAGGGTATGGCTACACCTTC. The chain links TRBV4-3 to TRBJ1-2; D gene uncertain. The germline V gene encodes CDR1 LGHNA and CDR2 YSLEER. The CDR3 covers 14 residues. V lost 1 base to trimming and J lost 5 bases, with 11 bases between them.

The V gene is TRBV6-5, the J gene TRBJ1-2; D is unresolved. V shed 2 bases and J shed 1 base, with 11 bases lying between them. The CDR3 contains 15 residues. CDR1 and CDR2 from the germline V gene are MNHEY and SVGAGI. In nucleotides, the CDR3 is TGTGCCAGCAGTTACCGCCCAGGTCTTAACTATGGCTACACCTTC. Protein sequence: CASSYRPGLNYGYTF.

V gene TRBV19 combines with J gene TRBJ1-1, with 8 bases that match TRBD1. The V and J ends lost 5 bases and 2 bases, in that order; junction bases with no gene match: 7. The CDR3 runs 15 residues. Germline-derived CDR1 and CDR2 are LNHDA and SQIVND (reference sequence). CDR3 sequence reads: CASSVDREVNTEAFF. CDR3 coding DNA: TGTGCCAGTAGTGTGGACAGGGAAGTAAACACTGAAGCTTTCTTT.

The chain recombines TRBV28 with TRBJ1-3, with no clear D. CDR3 length: 12 amino acids. Germline CDR1 is MDHEN and CDR2 is SYDVKM. Deletions cut 7 bases from V and 4 bases from J, with 8 bases between. The CDR3 protein is CASTGSGNTIYF. The CDR3 nucleotides read TGTGCCAGCACCGGGTCGGGAAACACCATATATTTT.